The 17 T cell receptor beta chains below come from one sample, sequenced in a study of post-analysis software for immune sequencing data. Whole-study findings and limits: Included in a set of several TRBV segments more frequent in patients than controls were TRBV5-6, TRBV5-1 and TRBV20-1.

Unique molecular identifiers tagged the TCR beta cDNA libraries. TCRdb analysed the PCR reads with MiXCR anew, one entry per CDR3 protein. Of approximately 770,000 distinct CDR3 sequences in the sample, about half were seen once. The antigens of these receptors remain unknown. Sequenced input: blood. These receptor sequences come from a girl aged 5-17 years with multiple sclerosis.

The CDR3 sequence: CASSYSRGATNEKLFF. The CDR3 region has the DNA TGTGCCAGCAGTTACTCTAGAGGGGCAACTAATGAAAAACTGTTTTTT. J is TRBJ1-4 and V is TRBV6-2 or TRBV6-3, with a tentative D call TRBD1 (5 bases). The CDR3 has 16 residues. Germline V gene data show CDR1 as MNHEY and CDR2 as SVGEGT. Trimming cost V 0 bases and J 0 bases, with 8 bases left between them.

The J gene is TRBJ2-7, the V gene TRBV7-9, with D unclear. The CDR3 is 19 amino acids. The germline V gene encodes CDR1 SEHNR and CDR2 FQNEAQ (reference sequence). With 0 bases removed from V and 4 bases from J, the gap between germline ends came to 25 bases. CDR3 sequence: CASSLAAPLNPRRKYEQYF. The CDR3 region has the DNA TGTGCCAGCAGCTTAGCCGCGCCCCTTAACCCCCGACGGAAATACGAGCAGTACTTC.

The V call is TRBV6-1, the J call TRBJ2-5; 11 nucleotides match TRBD1. The CDR3 consists of 16 residues. With V trimmed by 6 bases and J by 4 bases, 10 bases remained unmatched. From germline, CDR1 is MNHNS and CDR2 SASEGT. Here the CDR3 DNA reads TGTGCCAGCAGCCACGGGACAGGGGGATTGCGAGAGACCCAGTACTTC. Encoded protein: CASSHGTGGLRETQYF.

Ten or more counts support this clonotype. One junction end disagrees with the germline gene, perhaps due to a read error. J is TRBJ2-7 and V is TRBV12-3 or TRBV12-4; D might be TRBD2 (7 bases). The CDR3 is made up of 12 amino acids. CDR3 coding DNA: TGTGCCAGCAGCTTAGGGGGGGGCGAGCAGTACTTC. Residues: CASSLGGGEQYF.

The chain is built from TRBV24-1 and TRBJ2-2; D uncertain. The CDR3 extends over 14 amino acids. Germline CDR1 is KGHDR and CDR2 is SFDVKD. V shed 5 bases and J shed 4 bases, with 10 bases lying between them. The CDR3 reads CATSVPVGTGELFF. The DNA of the CDR3 is TGTGCCACCAGTGTCCCAGTCGGCACCGGGGAGCTGTTTTTT.

The table lists this clonotype with a count of one. The gene calls are TRBV7-9 and TRBJ2-1, with a weak D call TRBD2 (6 bases). The CDR3 runs to 16 residues. The V gene lost 5 bases and the J gene lost 4 bases, with 18 bases spanning the gap. Germline CDR1 SEHNR, CDR2 FQNEAQ (reference sequence). CDR3 DNA: TGTGCCAGCAGCCTAGTTCTGACGGGAGTTTACAATGAGCAGTTCTTC. Amino acid sequence: CASSLVLTGVYNEQFF.

V and J are TRBV6-1 and TRBJ2-1; 8 bases are a match to TRBD2. The CDR3 runs to 16 residues. With 7 bases clipped from V and 6 bases from J, the junction kept 14 bases outside the gene matches. Germline-derived CDR1 and CDR2 are MNHNS and SASEGT. Here the CDR3 DNA reads TGTGCCAGCAACTACTACAGAGCGGGAGAGGGCAATGAGCAGTTCTTC. It specifies CASNYYRAGEGNEQFF.

The chain links TRBV29-1 to TRBJ2-5; perhaps D is TRBD1 or TRBD2 (5 bases each). Germline-derived CDR1 and CDR2 are SQVTM and ANQGSEA. There are 15 residues in the CDR3. The V gene lost 4 bases and the J gene lost 5 bases, with 20 bases spanning the gap. The CDR3 sequence is CSVGNTGRVWETQYF. CDR3 nucleotide sequence: TGCAGCGTTGGTAACACGGGGCGGGTTTGGGAGACCCAGTACTTC.

The CDR3 region is CSVLGSGPLQSEQFF. The CDR3 nucleotides are TGCAGCGTCCTCGGTAGCGGACCATTACAATCCGAGCAGTTCTTC. V usage is TRBV29-1 and J usage is TRBJ2-1; a weak D match, TRBD2 (6 bases). The germline gives CDR1 SQVTM, CDR2 ANQGSEA. Trimming took 6 bases from V and 10 from J, leaving 25 bases between them. The CDR3 covers 15 residues.

This chain connects TRBV19 to TRBJ2-4; 10 nucleotides match TRBD2. The J call may be in error: the DNA end matches TRBJ2-7 better. The V gene's germline CDR1 is LNHDA and CDR2 SQIVND (reference sequence). The CDR3 is 14 residues long. CDR3 DNA: TGTGCCAGTAGTCCCAGCGGGGGGGCCCTCGAGCAGTACTTC. It translates to CASSPSGGALEQYF.

This clonotype has just a few counts. The chain has TRBV7-8 and TRBJ2-1; TRBD1 aligns across 9 bases. The germline CDR1 and CDR2 sequences are SGHVS and FQNEAQ. CDR3 length: 15 amino acids. V dropped 4 bases and J dropped 2; count of bases not matched to a gene: 3. The CDR3: CASSSWTGAYNEQFF. The DNA of the CDR3 is TGTGCCAGCAGCTCGTGGACAGGGGCCTACAATGAGCAGTTCTTC. The entire variable domain, with the rest obtained from reference TRBV7-8 and TRBJ2-1, is as follows: GAGVSQSPRYKVAKRGQDVALRCDPISGHVSLFWYQQALGQGPEFLTYFQNEAQLDKSGLPSDRFFAERPEGSVSTLKIQRTQQEDSAVYLCASSSWTGAYNEQFFGPGTRLTVL.

This clonotype was detected only a few times. The gene calls are TRBV20-1 and TRBJ1-2; TRBD1 might be the D (6 bases). Trimming took 6 bases from V and 2 from J, leaving 10 bases between them. The CDR3 is 12 amino acids. The germline V gene encodes CDR1 DFQATT and CDR2 SNEGSKA (reference sequence). As DNA, the CDR3 is TGCAGTGCGGGGGGCCAGAACTATGGCTACACCTTC. Translation: CSAGGQNYGYTF.

V gene TRBV29-1 combines with J gene TRBJ2-7; 7 bases are shared with TRBD1. The CDR3 length is 15 residues. After removal of 4 bases from V and 2 bases from J, the junction contained 11 bases not matched to a gene. Germline values: CDR1 SQVTM, CDR2 ANQGSEA. DNA of the CDR3: TGCAGCGTTGGCGAACCCGACAGGGCCCCCTACGAGCAGTACTTC. Translation gives CSVGEPDRAPYEQYF.

This clonotype was seen only a few times. J is TRBJ2-1 and V is TRBV20-1; 9 positions agree with TRBD2. The CDR3 is made up of 15 amino acids. V lost 2 bases to trimming and J lost 5 bases; unmatched junction nucleotides: 7. CDR1 is DFQATT, CDR2 SNEGSKA, per germline (reference sequence). CDR3 coding DNA: TGCAGTGCTAGATGGGGGCTAGCGGGAAACAATGAGCAGTTCTTC. It translates to CSARWGLAGNNEQFF.

The chain carries TRBV2 and TRBJ2-4; D perhaps matches TRBD1 (5 bases). The DNA end is more similar to TRBJ2-5, so the J call may be wrong. The germline V gene encodes CDR1 SNHLY and CDR2 FYNNEI. CDR3 length: 13 residues. CDR3 sequence: CASSGSGQETQYF. The CDR3 DNA is TGTGCCAGCAGTGGGTCAGGGCAGGAGACCCAGTACTTC.

In its sample, this clonotype was seen a few times. This chain joins TRBV7-8 and TRBJ1-4; D is possibly TRBD1 (5 bases). The germline CDR1 and CDR2 sequences are SGHVS and FQNEAQ. The CDR3 length is 16 residues. V was pared by 5 bases and J by 0 bases, with 13 bases between. CDR3 region: CASSPVQGATNEKLFF. The CDR3 bases are TGTGCCAGCAGCCCCGTCCAGGGAGCAACTAATGAAAAACTGTTTTTT.

The chain joins TRBV4-2 to TRBJ2-1; 11 bases agree with TRBD2. V lost 4 bases to trimming and J lost 5 bases; unmatched junction nucleotides: 7. This CDR3 comprises 16 residues. Germline loops: CDR1 LGHNA, CDR2 YNFKEQ. CDR3 DNA sequence: TGTGCCAGCAGCCGAGAAGGGACTAGCGGACACAATGAGCAGTTCTTC. Protein: CASSREGTSGHNEQFF.